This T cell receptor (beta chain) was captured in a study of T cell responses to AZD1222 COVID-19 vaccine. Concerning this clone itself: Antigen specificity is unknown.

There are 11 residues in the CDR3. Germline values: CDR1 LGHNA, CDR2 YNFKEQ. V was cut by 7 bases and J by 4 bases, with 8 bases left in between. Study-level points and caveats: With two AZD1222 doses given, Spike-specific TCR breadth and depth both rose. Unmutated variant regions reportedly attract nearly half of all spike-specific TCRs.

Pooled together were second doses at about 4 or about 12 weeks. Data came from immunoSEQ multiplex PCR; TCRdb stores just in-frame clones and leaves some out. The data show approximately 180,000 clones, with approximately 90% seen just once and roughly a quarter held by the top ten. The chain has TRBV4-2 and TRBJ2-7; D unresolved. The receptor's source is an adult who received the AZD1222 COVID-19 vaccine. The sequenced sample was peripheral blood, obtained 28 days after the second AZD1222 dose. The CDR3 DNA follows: TGTGCCAGCACCAGTAGGTACGAGCAGTACTTC. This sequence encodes CASTSRYEQYF.